Listed here are 2 T cell receptor beta chains from one sample, sequenced in a study of identifying expanded T cells in peripheral blood. Libraries were prepared by immunoSEQ multiplex PCR; TCRdb keeps only in-frame clonotypes and omits some of them. The table shows about 82,000 clones, with around 90% occurring only once. What was sequenced was blood. These TCRs come from a person between 18 and 75 years old in good health.

The CDR3, as DNA: TGTGCCAGCAGCTTAGACTCTGACAGGGAAACTTTCTTT. Its protein is CASSLDSDRETFF. V usage is TRBV11-3 and J usage is TRBJ1-1, with TRBD1 identical over 7 bases. The CDR3 contains 13 residues. CDR1 SGHNT and CDR2 YENEEA come from the germline V gene. V was pared by 0 bases and J by 12 bases, with 7 bases of the junction left unmatched.

V and J are TRBV9 and TRBJ1-1; 10 nucleotides agree with TRBD1. The V gene's germline CDR1 is SGDLS and CDR2 YYNGEE. The CDR3 is 15 residues long. The J segment lost 5 bases and the V segment lost 4 bases, leaving 8 bases of the junction unmatched. The CDR3 region is CASSTRDRGETEAFF. CDR3 DNA sequence: TGTGCCAGCAGCACCCGGGACAGGGGAGAGACTGAAGCTTTCTTT. Looking up the rest from reference TRBV9 and TRBJ1-1 gives the full variable domain: DSGVTQTPKHLITATGQRVTLRCSPRSGDLSVYWYQQSLDQGLQFLIQYYNGEERAKGNILERFSAQQFPDLHSELNLSSLELGDSALYFCASSTRDRGETEAFFGQGTRLTVV.